Below, 17 T cell receptor beta chains from the same sample are listed, as sequenced in a study of blood T cell repertoires in COVID-19. Repertoires were generated with immunoSEQ multiplex PCR, while TCRdb's copy carries only in-frame clones and drops some. Of under 200,000 clones listed, around 83% are singletons. Sequenced sample: peripheral blood. These receptors were collected from a man aged 18 to 35 with acute or convalescent COVID-19.

The chain recombines TRBV7-9 with TRBJ2-7, with 10 bases matching TRBD2. The V segment lost 0 bases and the J segment 5 bases; nucleotides outside the gene matches: 13. Looked up from germline, CDR1 is SEHNR and CDR2 is FQNEAQ (reference sequence). CDR3 size: 18 residues. The CDR3 reads CASSLAASGGYPTDEQYF. Here the CDR3 DNA reads TGTGCCAGCAGCTTAGCCGCTAGCGGGGGTTACCCTACTGACGAGCAGTACTTC. Full variable domain (outside the CDR3, taken from reference TRBV7-9 and TRBJ2-7): DTGVSQNPRHKITKRGQNVTFRCDPISEHNRLYWYRQTLGQGPEFLTYFQNEAQLEKSRLLSDRFSAERPKGSFSTLEIQRTEQGDSAMYLCASSLAASGGYPTDEQYFGPGTRLTVT.

The CDR3 sequence: CASSTTSGGATGELFF. CDR3 DNA: TGTGCCAGCAGCACGACTAGCGGGGGGGCCACCGGGGAGCTGTTTTTT. The rearrangement links TRBV11-2 to TRBJ2-2; 14 bases align to TRBD2. V was pared by 5 bases and J by 4 bases, with 3 bases of the junction left unmatched. CDR3 length: 16 amino acids. CDR1 is SGHAT and CDR2 is FQNNGV in the germline V gene.

The chain couples TRBV5-1 to TRBJ2-2; D might be TRBD1 (5 bases). Germline values: CDR1 SGHRS, CDR2 YFSETQ. Deletions cut 4 bases from V and 4 bases from J, with 8 bases between. The CDR3 runs to 13 residues. CDR3 protein: CASSQQGTGELFF. The CDR3 nucleotides are TGCGCCAGCAGCCAGCAGGGCACCGGGGAGCTGTTTTTT.

This chain uses TRBV1 with TRBJ1-4; TRBD1, the table's D call, lacks a check against the DNA. TRBV1 is flagged as a pseudogene. The CDR3 is 15 amino acids. The CDR3 nucleotides read TGCACCAGCAGCCGCGAATGGGGGCTTAATGAAAAACTGTTTTTT. It encodes CTSSREWGLNEKLFF.

The chain uses TRBV5-1 and TRBJ1-6, with TRBD1 as a possible D gene (6 bases). Germline lookup yields CDR1 SGHRS and CDR2 YFSETQ. CDR3 length: 15 residues. V gave up 0 bases and J gave up 9 bases, with 13 bases separating them. The CDR3 nucleotides read TGCGCCAGCAGCTTGGTCGGTGGCAGGGGTTCACCCCTCCACTTT. The encoded protein is CASSLVGGRGSPLHF.

V usage is TRBV29-1 and J usage is TRBJ1-3; D ambiguous. The CDR3 runs to 11 residues. The V gene's germline CDR1 is SQVTM and CDR2 ANQGSEA. The V end was cut by 5 bases, the J end by 4 bases, with 6 bases between. The CDR3 reads CSVLAGNTIYF. The DNA of the CDR3 is TGCAGCGTTTTGGCCGGAAACACCATATATTTT.

V usage is TRBV2 and J usage is TRBJ2-5; 8 bases line up with TRBD1. From germline, CDR1 is SNHLY and CDR2 FYNNEI. There are 15 residues in the CDR3. Unmatched junction bases numbered 8, after V lost 3 bases and J lost 5 bases. As DNA, the CDR3 is TGTGCCAGCAGTGACAGGGGGCTTAGTAGTGAGACCCAGTACTTC. Translated: CASSDRGLSSETQYF.

V gene TRBV7-8 combines with J gene TRBJ2-7; a weak D match, TRBD2 (5 bases). V dropped 4 bases and J dropped 2 bases, with 15 bases sitting between them. This CDR3 comprises 15 residues. Germline CDR1 SGHVS, CDR2 FQNEAQ. The CDR3: CASSSSGISTYEQYF. The CDR3 nucleotides read TGTGCCAGCAGCTCATCCGGGATATCTACCTACGAGCAGTACTTC. Using reference TRBV7-8 and TRBJ2-7 for the parts outside the CDR3, the full variable domain is GAGVSQSPRYKVAKRGQDVALRCDPISGHVSLFWYQQALGQGPEFLTYFQNEAQLDKSGLPSDRFFAERPEGSVSTLKIQRTQQEDSAVYLCASSSSGISTYEQYFGPGTRLTVT.

The chain uses TRBV9 and TRBJ1-2; possibly TRBD1 for D (5 bases). Germline V gives CDR1 SGDLS, CDR2 YYNGEE. V gave up 3 bases and J gave up 1 base, with 13 bases separating them. This CDR3 has 15 residues. The CDR3 sequence: CASSGKLGGNYGYTF. CDR3 sequence (DNA): TGTGCCAGCAGCGGTAAATTGGGGGGTAACTATGGCTACACCTTC.

This clone turned up a few times. V gene TRBV28 combines with J gene TRBJ2-7, with TRBD1 identical over 8 bases. Losses at the gene ends were 1 base for V and 4 bases for J; bases not matched to a gene: 15. CDR1 is MDHEN and CDR2 is SYDVKM in the germline V gene. The length of the CDR3 is 18 residues. The CDR3 loop is CASSLSAGTGLSRYEQYV. DNA of the CDR3: TGTGCCAGCAGTTTATCAGCCGGGACAGGCTTATCCAGGTACGAGCAGTACGTC.

This chain uses TRBV6-1 with TRBJ1-1, with D perhaps TRBD1 (6 bases). This CDR3 contains 15 residues. V lost 3 bases and J 3 bases, leaving 14 bases between the germline ends. Germline CDR1 and CDR2: MNHNS and SASEGT. CDR3 protein: CASSDNREWDTEAFF. The CDR3, as DNA: TGTGCCAGCAGTGACAACAGGGAGTGGGACACTGAAGCTTTCTTT.

CDR3: CSVEGLAGNNEQFF. The CDR3 DNA is TGCAGCGTTGAAGGACTAGCGGGGAACAATGAGCAGTTCTTC. This sequence joins TRBV29-1 and TRBJ2-1; TRBD2 agrees at 11 bases. In germline, CDR1 is SQVTM, CDR2 ANQGSEA. The CDR3 is 14 amino acids. The trim removed 1 base at V and 5 bases at J, leaving 1 base unmatched.

This clone was found once. The chain links TRBV6-1 to TRBJ1-6, with a tentative D call TRBD1 (5 bases). The ends were cut back, 1 base at V and 0 bases at J, with 10 bases in the middle. The CDR3 runs 17 residues. Per the germline V gene, CDR1 is MNHNS and CDR2 is SASEGT. In nucleotides, the CDR3 is TGTGCCAGCAGTGAAGGTGGGGCGCTCTCCTATAATTCACCCCTCCACTTT. Translation gives CASSEGGALSYNSPLHF.

The chain uses TRBV11-2 and TRBJ2-3, with 11 bases aligning to TRBD2. V lost 3 bases and J lost 0; bases outside the gene matches: 8. Germline V lookup: CDR1 SGHAT, CDR2 FQNNGV. The CDR3 spans 18 residues. The CDR3 nucleotides are TGTGCCAGCAGCTTTATAGCGGGGGGGGGTCCTAGCACAGATACGCAGTATTTT. Protein sequence: CASSFIAGGGPSTDTQYF.

The J gene is TRBJ1-6, the V gene TRBV3-1 (or the pseudogene TRBV3-2); no clear D gene. The germline CDR1 and CDR2 sequences are LGHDT and YNNKEL (reference sequence). This CDR3 is 16 amino acids long. The germline V and J ends were trimmed by 3 bases and 4 bases, with 13 bases remaining between them. The CDR3 protein is CASSHGSSAYNSPLHF. In DNA form, the CDR3 reads TGTGCCAGCAGCCACGGGAGTTCGGCATATAATTCACCCCTCCACTTT.

The chain joins TRBV5-1 to TRBJ1-2, with TRBD1 identical over 7 bases. The trim removed 4 bases at V and 6 bases at J, leaving 3 bases unmatched. In germline, CDR1 is SGHRS, CDR2 YFSETQ. The CDR3 is made up of 12 amino acids. DNA of the CDR3: TGCGCCAGCAGCGTAACAGGGGATGGCTACACCTTC. Protein product: CASSVTGDGYTF.

This clone appeared a single time. The chain employs TRBV19 and TRBJ1-1; no clear D. The V gene lost 6 bases and the J gene lost 0 bases, with 14 bases spanning the gap. The CDR3 loop spans 15 amino acids. Germline-derived CDR1 and CDR2 are LNHDA and SQIVND (reference sequence). CDR3 coding DNA: TGTGCCAGTAGAGTCGAGGGAACCATGAACACTGAAGCTTTCTTT. This encodes CASRVEGTMNTEAFF.